The present T cell receptor (beta chain) was sequenced within a study of monozygotic twins with inflammatory bowel disease. The CDR3 has 16 amino acids. Germline V gives CDR1 MGHRA, CDR2 YSYEKL. A total RNA quantity of approximately 3,600 ng went into each TCR library. Template switching appended UMIs that held a 6-nucleotide sample barcode. The study subjected TCRalpha and TCRbeta cDNA to two nested PCRs of approximately 16 and 10 cycles. After re-calling the 5' RACE reads, TCRdb lists one entry per CDR3 protein, DNA absent. The specimen's table records 200,000 to 250,000 distinct CDR3 sequences. Phlebotomy per donor yielded a single 2.5 ml blood sample.

The TCR was taken from a human donor with ulcerative colitis or Crohn's disease, or a healthy co-twin of an affected twin (not recorded which). Specimen: blood. The V call is TRBV4-1, the J call TRBJ2-1; TCRdb's assignment of TRBD1 cannot be checked, as there is no DNA. The CDR3 loop is CASSQERAGRYNEQFF.